This TCR beta chain was obtained from a study of blood T cell repertoires in COVID-19. The overall study: COVID-19 samples, acute and convalescent, were from the United States, Italy and Spain. The analysed material was cDNA or gDNA that came from T cells, B-cell-depleted T cells, or PBMCs.

Germline lookup yields CDR1 MDHEN and CDR2 SYDVKM. The CDR3 loop spans 17 amino acids. The germline V and J ends were trimmed by 5 bases and 8 bases, with 24 bases remaining between them. Original methodology: Amplified reference gene primers provided the basis for estimating nucleated cell counts. Sequenced by immunoSEQ multiplex PCR; TCRdb stores in-frame clones only, minus some. That table furnishes V, J and clone size, whereas the DNA furnished D and trimming. The sample holds around 210,000 clones, roughly 88% seen once. The chain couples TRBV28 to TRBJ1-4, with a tentative D call TRBD1 (6 bases). The sample comprised peripheral blood. This sequence was found in a human donor in a cohort sampled during active COVID-19. The CDR3 loop is CASSTSQGLSVREKLFF. For the CDR3, the DNA is TGTGCCAGCAGTACCAGCCAGGGGTTGAGTGTTCGCGAAAAACTGTTTTTT.